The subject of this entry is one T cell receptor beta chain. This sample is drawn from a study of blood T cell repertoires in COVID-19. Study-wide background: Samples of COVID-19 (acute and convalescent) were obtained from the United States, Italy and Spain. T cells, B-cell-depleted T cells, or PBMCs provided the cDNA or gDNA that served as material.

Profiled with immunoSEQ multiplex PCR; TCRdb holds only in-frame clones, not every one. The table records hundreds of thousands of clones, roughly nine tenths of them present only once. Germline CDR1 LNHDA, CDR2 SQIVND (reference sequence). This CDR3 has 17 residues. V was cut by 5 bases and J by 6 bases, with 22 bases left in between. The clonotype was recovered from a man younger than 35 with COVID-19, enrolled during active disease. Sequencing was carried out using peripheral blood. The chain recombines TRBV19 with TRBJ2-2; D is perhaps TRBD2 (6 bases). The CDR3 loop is CASSFGRGSSYPGELFF. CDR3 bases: TGTGCCAGTAGTTTTGGTCGGGGGTCGAGTTACCCCGGGGAGCTGTTTTTT.